These 30 T cell receptor beta chains originate from one sample sequenced in a study of identifying expanded T cells in peripheral blood (dated by TCRdb to the late 2010s). The method behind the library was the immunoSEQ multiplex PCR assay. TCRdb provides this immuneACCESS table in a form limited to in-frame rearrangements. Some clones are lacking; in checked studies, under half of them reflect an unresolved V gene, and why the rest are absent is not known. This sample comprises over 80,000 clones, 70% to 90% of them detected only once. Approximately 5.6% of the sample is in the top ten clones. Sequences were obtained from blood. These receptor sequences come from a person between 18 and 70 years old in good health.

This sequence joins TRBV6-5 and TRBJ1-4; maybe TRBD1 (5 bases). The germline V and J ends were trimmed by 0 bases and 8 bases, with 13 bases remaining between them. CDR1 MNHEY and CDR2 SVGAGI come from the germline V gene. This CDR3 is 15 amino acids long. CDR3 sequence reads: CASSYSPGEWEKLFF. CDR3 DNA: TGTGCCAGCAGTTACTCCCCGGGGGAGTGGGAAAAACTGTTTTTT.

CDR3 in amino acids: CASSNGGGANSEQYF. The CDR3 region has the DNA TGTGCCAGCTCAAATGGCGGGGGGGCCAACTCCGAGCAGTACTTC. The rearrangement links TRBV18 to TRBJ2-7, with 9 bases fitting TRBD2. V shed 5 bases and J 6 bases; nucleotides not matched to a gene: 11. The germline V gene has CDR1 KGHSH and CDR2 LQKENI. This CDR3 contains 15 residues.

This clone appeared a single time. The chain recombines TRBV5-1 with TRBJ1-2; D not resolved. The V gene's germline CDR1 is SGHRS and CDR2 YFSETQ. CDR3 length equals 15 residues. V lost 5 bases and J 6 bases, leaving 20 bases between the germline ends. Here the CDR3 reads CASSPNAGTNHGYTF. The CDR3 DNA is TGCGCCAGCAGTCCGAACGCGGGAACTAATCATGGCTACACCTTC. The variable domain in full, completed from reference TRBV5-1 and TRBJ1-2, reads KAGVTQTPRYLIKTRGQQVTLSCSPISGHRSVSWYQQTPGQGLQFLFEYFSETQRNKGNFPGRFSGRQFSNSRSEMNVSTLELGDSALYLCASSPNAGTNHGYTFGSGTRLTVV.

CDR3 protein: CASSLAENTEAFF. The DNA of the CDR3 is TGTGCCAGCAGCTTAGCGGAGAACACTGAAGCTTTCTTT. This chain links TRBV13 with TRBJ1-1; D unresolved. Germline CDR1 and CDR2: PRHDT and FYEKMQ (reference sequence). V was clipped by 1 base and J by 1 base, with 4 bases between them. This CDR3 has 13 amino acids.

The V and J genes are TRBV9 and TRBJ1-2; 7 nucleotides agree with TRBD1. CDR1 and CDR2 (germline): SGDLS, YYNGEE. The CDR3 is made up of 13 amino acids. V lost 4 bases, J lost 6 bases, and 6 bases stayed unmatched. The CDR3 DNA follows: TGTGCCAGCAGCCTCGGGACAGCAGATGGCTACACCTTC. Its translation: CASSLGTADGYTF.

The V call is TRBV4-1, the J call TRBJ2-7, with TRBD1 matching 7 bases. The CDR3 covers 15 residues. CDR1 MGHRA and CDR2 YSYEKL come from the germline V gene. V was clipped by 0 bases and J by 2 bases; unmatched bases: 4. DNA of the CDR3: TGCGCCAGCAGCCAAGAAAGGGGGCAAACCTACGAGCAGTACTTC. It codes for CASSQERGQTYEQYF.

This clone occurred a few times. This chain connects TRBV7-6 to TRBJ1-1, with 8 bases that match TRBD1. The V segment lost 4 bases and the J segment 2 bases; nucleotides outside the gene matches: 3. In germline, CDR1 is SGHVS, CDR2 FNYEAQ. The CDR3 consists of 14 residues. The CDR3 nucleotides read TGTGCCAGCAGCTCAGGACAGGGTAACACTGAAGCTTTCTTT. Encoded protein: CASSSGQGNTEAFF.

The V and J genes are TRBV6-5 and TRBJ1-6; 7 nucleotides agree with TRBD1. V trimming: 0 bases; J trimming: 7 bases; junction bases outside the gene matches: 3. The CDR3 covers 15 residues. Germline assignment: CDR1 MNHEY and CDR2 SVGAGI. The CDR3: CASSYSQGVNSPLHF. CDR3 nucleotides: TGTGCCAGCAGTTACTCGCAGGGGGTCAATTCACCCCTCCACTTT.

The gene calls are TRBV7-9 and TRBJ1-4; D unclear. V was pared by 6 bases and J by 7 bases, with 15 bases between. The CDR3 covers 14 residues. In germline, CDR1 is SEHNR, CDR2 FQNEAQ (reference sequence). The CDR3 reads CASSRSKGFEKLFF. In nucleotides, the CDR3 is TGTGCCAGCAGTCGATCCAAGGGATTTGAAAAACTGTTTTTT.

The chain is built from TRBV9 and TRBJ1-2; 8 bases agree with TRBD1. V lost 0 bases, J lost 4 bases, and 5 bases stayed unmatched. Germline V gene lookup returns CDR1 SGDLS and CDR2 YYNGEE. The CDR3 contains 15 residues. The CDR3 DNA reads as TGTGCCAGCAGCGTAGCCGTGACAGGGGCCTATGGCTACACCTTC. Residues: CASSVAVTGAYGYTF.

The chain uses TRBV7-2 and TRBJ2-1; TRBD2 agrees at 7 bases. The CDR3 loop spans 15 amino acids. The trim removed 2 bases at V and 3 bases at J, leaving 4 bases unmatched. Germline loops: CDR1 SGHTA, CDR2 FQGNSA. In DNA, the CDR3 is TGTGCCAGCAGCTTAACGGCGGGAGACTACAATGAGCAGTTCTTC. Its protein is CASSLTAGDYNEQFF.

The chain recombines TRBV18 with TRBJ1-1, with D hard to call. This CDR3 is built from 13 residues. V was pared by 6 bases and J by 3 bases, with 11 bases between. Germline CDR1 reads KGHSH; CDR2 reads LQKENI. The chain's CDR3 is CASSEGIYTEAFF. The DNA of the CDR3 is TGTGCCAGCTCGGAGGGAATATACACTGAAGCTTTCTTT.

This chain joins TRBV6-6 and TRBJ1-5; 7 nucleotides line up with TRBD1. The CDR3 contains 16 residues. The germline gives CDR1 MNHNY, CDR2 SVGAGI (reference sequence). J gave up 6 bases and V 5 bases, and 13 bases lay outside the gene matches. DNA of the CDR3: TGTGCCAGCAGTACTAATGACAGGGAGGCTGGTCAGCCCCAGCATTTT. It encodes CASSTNDREAGQPQHF.

CDR3 nucleotide sequence: TGTGCCTGGAGTGTACGCGGCGAGCAGTACTTC. This gives the protein CAWSVRGEQYF. The chain couples TRBV30 to TRBJ2-7; D gene uncertain. CDR1 is GTSNPN and CDR2 is SVGIG in the germline V gene (reference sequence). CDR3 length: 11 amino acids. The V gene lost 0 bases and the J gene lost 6 bases, with 6 bases spanning the gap.

The chain joins TRBV4-2 to TRBJ1-1, with D unclear. The CDR3 runs 17 residues. Germline CDR1 and CDR2: LGHNA and YNFKEQ. The V end lost 1 base, the J end lost 2 bases, and 17 bases lay between the germline ends. The CDR3 DNA follows: TGTGCCAGCAGCCAAGGCGTCCGGTCCTACATTAACACTGAAGCTTTCTTT. This sequence encodes CASSQGVRSYINTEAFF.

V is TRBV7-9 and J is TRBJ1-4; no reliable D call. This CDR3 has 14 residues. Germline V gene sequence: CDR1 SEHNR, CDR2 FQNEAQ (reference sequence). Trimming pared 3 bases from V and 2 bases from J, leaving 7 bases between. The CDR3 here is CASSFVDTNEKLFF. CDR3 in DNA: TGTGCCAGCAGCTTCGTGGACACTAATGAAAAACTGTTTTTT.

The chain recombines TRBV6-6 with TRBJ1-1; the match to TRBD1 covers 7 bases. Germline V lookup: CDR1 MNHNY, CDR2 SVGAGI (reference sequence). Trimming took 4 bases from V and 4 from J; bases not matched to a gene: 6. The CDR3 length is 14 residues. The CDR3 loop is CASSSAQGGTEAFF. As DNA, the CDR3 is TGTGCCAGCAGTTCCGCTCAGGGGGGCACTGAAGCTTTCTTT.

The chain uses TRBV4-1 and TRBJ1-1; weak D call: TRBD1 (5 bases). This CDR3 is 14 amino acids long. Germline-derived CDR1 and CDR2 are MGHRA and YSYEKL. Trimming pared 6 bases from V and 7 bases from J, leaving 18 bases between. CDR3 bases: TGCGCCAGCAGTTCCACAGGTAAGGTGAGTGAAGCTTTCTTT. Its translation is CASSSTGKVSEAFF.

This rearrangement joins TRBV15 to TRBJ2-5; TRBD2 agrees at 8 bases. Germline CDR1 is LNHNV and CDR2 is YYDKDF (reference sequence). The CDR3 runs to 14 residues. J was trimmed by 5 bases and V by 3 bases; bases with no gene match: 5. The DNA for the CDR3 is TGTGCCACCAGCAGGCTAGCGGGCCTGGAGACCCAGTACTTC. Protein sequence: CATSRLAGLETQYF.

This clone was detected only once. CDR3: CASEKGENEKLFF. The CDR3 DNA follows: TGCGCCAGCGAGAAGGGTGAGAATGAAAAACTGTTTTTT. J is TRBJ1-4 and V is TRBV5-1; no clear D gene. V was trimmed by 7 bases and J by 5 bases, leaving 12 bases between them. This CDR3 contains 13 residues. Germline CDR1 is SGHRS and CDR2 is YFSETQ.

The chain links TRBV18 to TRBJ1-5; maybe TRBD1 (5 bases). The germline V gene has CDR1 KGHSH and CDR2 LQKENI. The CDR3 contains 16 residues. V lost 1 base and J 4 bases, leaving 14 bases between the germline ends. The CDR3 loop is CASSPRAGPSNQPQHF. Here the CDR3 DNA reads TGTGCCAGCTCACCACGCGCAGGGCCCTCAAATCAGCCCCAGCATTTT.

This clone was counted only a few times. This chain connects TRBV28 to TRBJ1-5, with a possible D match to TRBD1 (6 bases). Germline loops: CDR1 MDHEN, CDR2 SYDVKM. This CDR3 region has 15 residues. Trimming stripped 1 base from V and 2 bases from J, with 9 bases between. CDR3 DNA: TGTGCCAGCAGTTTATCAGGGGCGCGCAATCAGCCCCAGCATTTT. The encoded protein is CASSLSGARNQPQHF.

The rearrangement links TRBV2 to TRBJ2-5, with 8 bases identical to TRBD1. CDR1 and CDR2 from the germline V gene are SNHLY and FYNNEI. V shed 3 bases, J shed 2 bases, and the junction held 2 bases outside the gene matches. The CDR3 loop spans 14 amino acids. CDR3 protein: CASSDRGQQETQYF. The CDR3 DNA follows: TGTGCCAGCAGTGACAGGGGGCAACAAGAGACCCAGTACTTC. The whole variable domain, remainder taken from reference TRBV2 and TRBJ2-5, is EPEVTQTPSHQVTQMGQEVILRCVPISNHLYFYWYRQILGQKVEFLVSFYNNEISEKSEIFDDQFSVERPDGSNFTLKIRSTKLEDSAMYFCASSDRGQQETQYFGPGTRLLVL.

The rearrangement links TRBV11-3 to TRBJ1-4; D gene uncertain. This CDR3 has 15 residues. Germline V lookup: CDR1 SGHNT, CDR2 YENEEA. V lost 5 bases to trimming and J lost 8 bases, with 18 bases between them. The CDR3 sequence is CASSTRPGMGEKLFF. DNA of the CDR3: TGTGCCAGCAGCACCCGACCGGGAATGGGGGAAAAACTGTTTTTT.

The rearrangement links TRBV11-3 to TRBJ1-6; no clear D gene. Germline lookup yields CDR1 SGHNT and CDR2 YENEEA. The V end lost 0 bases, the J end lost 12 bases, and 15 bases lay between the germline ends. The CDR3 loop spans 15 amino acids. The CDR3 spells CASSLDGRTPRPLHF. DNA of the CDR3: TGTGCCAGCAGCTTAGATGGTCGGACCCCACGACCCCTCCACTTT.

This chain joins TRBV18 and TRBJ1-2, with TRBD1 matching 7 bases. The CDR3 length is 17 residues. V lost 0 bases to trimming and J lost 3 bases; unmatched junction nucleotides: 10. Germline V gene lookup returns CDR1 KGHSH and CDR2 LQKENI. Here the CDR3 DNA reads TGTGCCAGCTCACCACCGGGTGGCAGGGACAGCCACTATGGCTACACCTTC. Translation: CASSPPGGRDSHYGYTF.

The chain carries TRBV23-1 and TRBJ2-2; TRBD1 or TRBD2 may be the D gene (5 bases each). TRBV23-1 is designated an ORF whose function remains uncertain. V was trimmed by 6 bases and J by 6 bases, leaving 17 bases between them. There are 15 residues in the CDR3. The CDR3 nucleotides read TGCGCCAGCAGCCGGGGCAGGGTTGATTCCGGGGAGCTGTTTTTT. It is translated as CASSRGRVDSGELFF.

The rearrangement uses TRBV15 and TRBJ2-5; D unclear. CDR1 and CDR2 (germline): LNHNV, YYDKDF (reference sequence). This CDR3 contains 13 residues. V was trimmed by 0 bases and J by 2 bases, leaving 4 bases between them. This CDR3 is CATSRDRQETQYF. DNA for the CDR3: TGTGCCACCAGCAGAGATCGACAAGAGACCCAGTACTTC.

This sequence joins TRBV19 and TRBJ2-7; TRBD1 matches at 7 bases. From germline, CDR1 is LNHDA and CDR2 SQIVND (reference sequence). The CDR3 extends over 12 amino acids. The V segment lost 4 bases and the J segment 3 bases; nucleotides outside the gene matches: 0. CDR3 sequence reads: CASSNRGYEQYF. In nucleotides, the CDR3 is TGTGCCAGTAGTAACAGGGGCTACGAGCAGTACTTC. Drawing the rest from reference TRBV19 and TRBJ2-7, the complete variable domain is DGGITQSPKYLFRKEGQNVTLSCEQNLNHDAMYWYRQDPGQGLRLIYYSQIVNDFQKGDIAEGYSVSREKKESFPLTVTSAQKNPTAFYLCASSNRGYEQYFGPGTRLTVT.

V usage is TRBV6-1 and J usage is TRBJ1-6, with D possibly being TRBD1 (5 bases). V was trimmed by 4 bases and J by 9 bases, leaving 16 bases between them. The CDR3 contains 15 residues. Germline CDR1 reads MNHNS; CDR2 reads SASEGT. CDR3 DNA sequence: TGTGCCAGCAGTGTACAGGTCGGACGGATTTCACCCCTCCACTTT. Its protein product is CASSVQVGRISPLHF.